Presented here are 15 T cell receptor delta chains from one specimen sequenced in a study of gamma-delta chains in newborns, infants, children. TCRdb redid the clone calls on the reads with CATT. This table has roughly 2,000 delta-chain clones, about 1.5% appearing once. Sequencing was done on a sample of blood. The origin of the receptors is a child who was a newborn, infant or young child, either healthy, febrile or measles-vaccinated (not recorded which).

A few counts support this clone. A far more abundant clone sits one base away, making this likely a read error. This sample includes further DNA sequences coding for the same CDR3. This chain links TRDV1 with TRDJ2; D unresolved. From germline, CDR1 is TSWWSYY and CDR2 QGS. V lost 0 bases, J lost 8 bases, and 10 bases lay in between. The CDR3 is made up of 14 amino acids. The CDR3 loop reads CALGELGLVAQLFF. CDR3 in DNA: TGTGCTCTTGGGGAACTTGGTTTAGTGGCACAACTCTTCTTT.

Worth noting for this clone: With only one base between it and a far larger clone, this is likely a read error. The same CDR3 arises from other DNA sequences in this sample as well. The chain is built from TRDV1 and TRDJ1; TRDD3 agrees at 10 bases. The CDR3 consists of 23 residues. V was pared by 3 bases and J by 0 bases, with 25 bases of the junction left unmatched. Germline CDR1 and CDR2: TSWWSYY and QGS. The CDR3, as DNA: TGTGCTCTTGGGGAGCCGCCTTCCCCCCTTTTAATCCGGGGGATACGCTACACCGATAAACTCATCTTT. Amino acids: CALGEPPSPLLIRGIRYTDKLIF.

In this sample, this clone is medium-sized. TCRdb gives a protein that differs at residue 8 from what the DNA encodes, so the protein here is translated from the DNA. The genes are TRDV1 and TRDJ1; the match to TRDD3 covers 9 bases. This CDR3 region has 21 residues. V lost 2 bases to trimming and J lost 0 bases; unmatched junction nucleotides: 19. The germline V gene encodes CDR1 TSWWSYY and CDR2 QGS. The CDR3 sequence is CALGERGCSWWGITYTDKLIF. The CDR3 DNA sequence: TGTGCTCTTGGGGAAAGGGGCTGTTCGTGGTGGGGGATAACGTACACCGATAAACTCATCTTT.

About this clone: The protein that TCRdb holds for this DNA derives from a much larger clone and differs from the translated DNA at residue 10, which likely indicates a read error; the protein shown here is translated from the DNA. The chain uses TRDV2 and TRDJ1; tentative D call: TRDD3 (6 bases). CDR1 is GEAIGNYY and CDR2 is EKD in the germline V gene. This CDR3 region has 18 residues. Between the trimmed V and J ends, which lost 0 bases and 0 bases, there was a span of 19 bases. For the CDR3, the DNA is TGTGCCTGTGACACCGAGAATCGGGATATATCGTACACCGATAAACTCATCTTT. This translates into CACDTENRDISYTDKLIF.

On this clone itself: TCRdb pairs this DNA with a much larger clone's protein that differs at residue 14, likely a read error; the protein shown was translated from the DNA. The J gene is TRDJ1, the V gene TRDV2, with TRDD3 identical over 9 bases. CDR1 and CDR2 (germline): GEAIGNYY, EKD. The CDR3 totals 16 residues. In DNA, the CDR3 is TGTGCCATCATAGCGGGGATACGCGATGGAGCCGATAAACGCATCTTT. This codes for CAIIAGIRDGADKRIF.

Details on this clone: A single base separates this from a much larger clone, so it may be a read error. The chain uses TRDV1 and TRDJ1, with 11 bases matching TRDD3. From germline, CDR1 is TSWWSYY and CDR2 QGS. The CDR3 extends over 22 amino acids. Here the CDR3 DNA reads TGTGCTCTTGGGGGGGCCTTTCTCAGGTTTAGTGGGGGATACGCTTTCACCAATAAACTCATCTTT. It is translated as CALGGAFLRFSGGYAFTNKLIF.

With regard to this clone: The protein recorded in TCRdb matches a much larger clone and deviates from this DNA's translation at residue 16, suggesting a read error; the protein here is obtained by translating the DNA. V and J are TRDV1 and TRDJ1; 8 positions match TRDD3. Germline V gives CDR1 TSWWSYY, CDR2 QGS. The CDR3 is 22 residues long. V was pared by 3 bases and J by 1 base, with 25 bases of the junction left unmatched. The CDR3 here is CALGDSLPQVPLGEPGTDKLIF. The CDR3 nucleotides read TGTGCTCTTGGGGACTCCCTTCCACAAGTCCCTCTGGGGGAACCGGGCACCGATAAACTCATCTTT.

A word on this clone: A far larger clone is only one base removed, so a read error is likely. Distinct nucleotide sequences in the sample also encode this CDR3. The gene calls are TRDV2 and TRDJ1, with TRDD3 matching 12 bases. V lost 0 bases, J lost 4 bases, and 17 bases stayed unmatched. CDR3 length: 20 residues. Per germline, CDR1 GEAIGNYY and CDR2 EKD. In nucleotides, the CDR3 is TGTGCCTGTGACACCGTACTACGGACCAACTGGGGGATACCCAGCGATAAACTCATCTTT. It specifies CACDTVLRTNWGIPSDKLIF.

This clone was counted only a few times. A far larger clone is just one base off, so this is likely a read error. This same CDR3 is encoded by further DNA sequences in the sample. This chain connects TRDV1 to TRDJ1; 11 bases are a match to TRDD3. Per the germline V gene, CDR1 is TSWWSYY and CDR2 is QGS. The CDR3 sequence is 19 residues long. CDR3 sequence: CALGGLPWGIRIKPGELIF. In DNA, the CDR3 is TGTGCCCTTGGGGGACTTCCGTGGGGGATACGCATCAAGCCGGGTGAACTCATCTTT.

Comment on this clone: The TCRdb protein, from a much larger clone, departs from this DNA's translation at residue 6, likely by read error; the protein shown derives from the DNA. The V gene is TRDV1, the J gene TRDJ2; possible D gene TRDD3, 6 bases. CDR1 and CDR2 (germline): TSWWSYY, QGS. Trimming left V 7 bases short and J 0 bases short, with 18 bases between. The CDR3 contains 17 residues. CDR3 nucleotide sequence: TGTGCTCTTGTGCGCTGTGGATACTGGCCTTTGACAGCACAACTCTTCTTT. It codes for CALVRCGYWPLTAQLFF.

A word on this clone: Translating this DNA gives a protein that differs at residue 6 from the TCRdb one, which belongs to a much larger clone; a read error is likely, and the protein shown is this translation. The chain's CDR3 is CALGEPGLVAQLFF. The CDR3 nucleotides read TGTGCTCTTGGGGAACCTGGTTTGGTGGCACAACTCTTCTTT. The J gene is TRDJ2, the V gene TRDV1; D not certain. Germline CDR1 TSWWSYY, CDR2 QGS. The length of the CDR3 is 14 residues. Trimming took 1 base from V and 8 from J, leaving 11 bases between them.

The sample holds a few counts of this clone. This likely stems from a read error, as it lies one base from a far larger clone. Additional DNA sequences in this sample encode the identical CDR3. The genes are TRDV2 and TRDJ1; 7 nucleotides agree with TRDD3. The CDR3 spans 16 residues. J lost 0 bases, V lost 0 bases, and 6 bases had no gene match. Germline CDR1 reads GEAIGNYY; CDR2 reads EKD. In nucleotides, the CDR3 is TGTGCCTGTGACACCCGGCTGGGGGGCTACACCGATAAACTCATCTTT. It specifies CACDTRLGGYTDKLIF.

In its sample, this clone was seen a few times. The protein TCRdb gives is from a much larger clone and does not agree with this DNA's translation at residue 9, likely a read error; the protein shown here comes from the DNA. V gene TRDV2 combines with J gene TRDJ1; 8 bases are shared with TRDD3. Germline loops: CDR1 GEAIGNYY, CDR2 EKD. The CDR3 is 17 amino acids. J lost 0 bases, V lost 4 bases, and 12 bases had no gene match. The CDR3 here is CACDTTGGSGYTDKLIF. Here the CDR3 DNA reads TGTGCCTGTGATACTACTGGGGGTTCTGGGTACACCGATAAACTCATCTTT.

This clone has only a few counts. TCRdb lists the protein of a much larger clone for this DNA, which differs at residue 17, so this is likely a read error; the protein given here is translated from the DNA itself. The chain recombines TRDV1 with TRDJ1, with 10 positions matching TRDD3. CDR1 and CDR2 from the germline V gene are TSWWSYY and QGS. J was trimmed by 3 bases and V by 2 bases; bases with no gene match: 24. The CDR3 loop spans 22 amino acids. Here the CDR3 DNA reads TGTGCTCTTGGGGAAGTCCAATCCTACCCAGTGGGGGATACAGGGTACTCCGATAAACTCATCTTT. Protein sequence: CALGEVQSYPVGDTGYSDKLIF.

For this clone: The junction does not match germline at one end; this may be a read error. This CDR3 reads CALGSLGGYALPWDTLQMFF. As DNA, the CDR3 is TGTGCTCTCGGCTCCCTTGGGGGATACGCCCTTCCCTGGGACACCCTACAGATGTTTTTC. The rearrangement uses TRDV1 and TRDJ3; 11 bases align to TRDD3. The CDR3 totals 20 residues. Germline CDR1 and CDR2: TSWWSYY and QGS.